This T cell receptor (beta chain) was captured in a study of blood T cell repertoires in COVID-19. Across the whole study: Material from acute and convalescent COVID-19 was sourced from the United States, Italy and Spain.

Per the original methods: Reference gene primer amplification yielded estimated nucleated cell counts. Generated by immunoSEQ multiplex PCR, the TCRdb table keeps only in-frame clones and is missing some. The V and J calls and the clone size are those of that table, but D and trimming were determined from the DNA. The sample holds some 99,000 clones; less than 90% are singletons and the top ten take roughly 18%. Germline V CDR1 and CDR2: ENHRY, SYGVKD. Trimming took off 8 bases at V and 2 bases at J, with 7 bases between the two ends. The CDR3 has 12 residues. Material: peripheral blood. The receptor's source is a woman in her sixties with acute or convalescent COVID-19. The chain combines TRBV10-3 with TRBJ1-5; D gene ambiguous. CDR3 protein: CAIGRGNQPQHF. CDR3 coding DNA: TGTGCCATCGGTCGAGGCAATCAGCCCCAGCATTTT.